This T cell receptor beta chain was captured by sequencing in a study of cytomegalovirus exposure and HLA in healthy donors. Whole-study results and caveats: In all likelihood, a cluster of highly shared sequence variants was a sequencing artifact.

Germline CDR1 is LGHNA and CDR2 is YSLEER. The CDR3 totals 14 residues. V lost 4 bases to trimming and J lost 2 bases, with 10 bases between them. Primers: 60 Vbeta forward and 13 Jbeta reverse. The method was immunoSEQ multiplex PCR; TCRdb's version includes in-frame clones alone and lacks a portion of them. The sample has more than 150,000 clones, around 81% seen once. A word on this clone: The antigen is undetermined.

The receptor's source is a woman aged 30 to 39 in good health and CMV-seronegative. This chain uses TRBV4-3 with TRBJ2-3; D is undetermined. Source material: PBMCs. In nucleotides, the CDR3 is TGCGCCAGCAGCCCCCAGCGATACACAGATACGCAGTATTTT. Translating it yields CASSPQRYTDTQYF.